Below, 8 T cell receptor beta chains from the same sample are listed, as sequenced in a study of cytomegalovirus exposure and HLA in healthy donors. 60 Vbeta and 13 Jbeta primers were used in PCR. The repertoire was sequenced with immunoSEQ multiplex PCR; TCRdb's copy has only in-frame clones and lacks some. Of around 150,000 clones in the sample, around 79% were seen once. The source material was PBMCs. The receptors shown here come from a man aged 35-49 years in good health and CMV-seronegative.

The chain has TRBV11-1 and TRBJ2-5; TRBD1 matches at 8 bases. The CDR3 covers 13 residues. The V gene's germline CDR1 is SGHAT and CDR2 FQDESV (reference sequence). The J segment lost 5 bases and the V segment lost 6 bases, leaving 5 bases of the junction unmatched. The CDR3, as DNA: TGTGCCAGCAGTCGAGACAGGGGCGAGACCCAGTACTTC. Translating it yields CASSRDRGETQYF.

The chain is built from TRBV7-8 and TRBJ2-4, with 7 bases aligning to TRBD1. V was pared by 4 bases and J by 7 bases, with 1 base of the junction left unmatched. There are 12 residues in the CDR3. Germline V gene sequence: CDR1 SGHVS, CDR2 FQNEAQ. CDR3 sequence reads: CASSSRGNIQYF. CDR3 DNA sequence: TGTGCCAGCAGCTCCAGGGGGAACATTCAGTACTTC.

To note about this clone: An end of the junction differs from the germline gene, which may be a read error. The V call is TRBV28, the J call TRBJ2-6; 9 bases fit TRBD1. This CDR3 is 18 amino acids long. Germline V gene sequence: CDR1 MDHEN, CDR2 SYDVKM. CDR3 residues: CASSPGGTGTSGANGLTF. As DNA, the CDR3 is TGTGCCAGCAGTCCTGGGGGGACAGGGACCTCTGGGGCCAACGGCCTGACTTTC.

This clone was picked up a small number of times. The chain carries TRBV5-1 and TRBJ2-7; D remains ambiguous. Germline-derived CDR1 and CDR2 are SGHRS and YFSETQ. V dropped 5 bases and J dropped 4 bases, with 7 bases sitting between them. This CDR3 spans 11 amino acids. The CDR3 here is CASRASYEQYF. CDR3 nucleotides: TGCGCCAGCAGGGCTTCGTACGAGCAGTACTTC.

This chain's CDR3 is CASRWGTGNTGELFF. The CDR3 DNA reads as TGTGCCAGCAGGTGGGGGACAGGGAACACCGGGGAGCTGTTTTTT. The chain is built from TRBV27 and TRBJ2-2; 8 bases are a match to TRBD1. The V gene end was trimmed by 6 bases and the J gene end by 1 base; junction bases not matched to a gene: 4. Germline V gene sequence: CDR1 MNHEY, CDR2 SMNVEV (reference sequence). The CDR3 consists of 15 residues.

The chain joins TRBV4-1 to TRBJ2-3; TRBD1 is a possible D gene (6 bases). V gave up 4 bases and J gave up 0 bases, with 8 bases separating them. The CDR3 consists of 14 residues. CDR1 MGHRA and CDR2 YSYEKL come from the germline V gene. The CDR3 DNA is TGCGCCAGCAGCCCGGGGACAAGCACAGATACGCAGTATTTT. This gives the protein CASSPGTSTDTQYF.

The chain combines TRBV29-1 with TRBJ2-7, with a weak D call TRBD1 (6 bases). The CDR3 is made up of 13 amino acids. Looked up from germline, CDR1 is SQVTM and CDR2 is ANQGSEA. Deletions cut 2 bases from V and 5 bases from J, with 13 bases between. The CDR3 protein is CSVESGAGNEQYF. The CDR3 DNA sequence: TGCAGCGTTGAATCAGGGGCAGGAAACGAGCAGTACTTC.

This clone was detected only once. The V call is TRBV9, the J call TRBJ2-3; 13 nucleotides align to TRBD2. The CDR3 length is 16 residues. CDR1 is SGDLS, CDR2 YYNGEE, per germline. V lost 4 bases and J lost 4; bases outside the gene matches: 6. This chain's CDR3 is CASSILAGGGSDTQYF. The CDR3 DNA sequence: TGTGCCAGCAGCATACTAGCGGGAGGGGGATCAGATACGCAGTATTTT.